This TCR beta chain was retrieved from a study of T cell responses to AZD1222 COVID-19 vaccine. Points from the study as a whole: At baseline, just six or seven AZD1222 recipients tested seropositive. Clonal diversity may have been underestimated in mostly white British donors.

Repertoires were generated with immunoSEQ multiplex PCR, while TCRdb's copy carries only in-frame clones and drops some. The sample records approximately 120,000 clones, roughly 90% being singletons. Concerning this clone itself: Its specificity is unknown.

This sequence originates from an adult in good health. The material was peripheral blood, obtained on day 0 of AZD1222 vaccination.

CDR3 nucleotide sequence: TGTGCCAGCAGCGTAGCCCCCAGGGATGTGTGGAATGAGCAGTTCTTC. It yields the protein CASSVAPRDVWNEQFF. V and J are TRBV9 and TRBJ2-1; a weak D match, TRBD1 (5 bases). This CDR3 region has 16 residues. Germline loops: CDR1 SGDLS, CDR2 YYNGEE. V was clipped by 0 bases and J by 7 bases, with 17 bases between them.